A selection of T cell receptor beta chains follows, all from one sample in a study of cytomegalovirus exposure and HLA in healthy donors. Profiling relied on immunoSEQ multiplex PCR, and the TCRdb table lists in-frame clones only, not all of them. The data contain 100,000 to 130,000 clones, around 77% of them singletons. The sample comprised PBMCs. The receptor set was obtained from a man between 18 and 35 years old in good health and CMV-seronegative. Each CDR3 is given with its conserved first and last residue. The order of the fields is clone size, D gene, CDR3 length, J gene, V gene, CDR3 protein, CDR3 DNA. D genes are given only for firm matches. For some rows the clone size is stated as once, few or many, or as a class when expanded; others skip it.

clone_size: NA
d_call: NA
cdr3_length: 14
j_call: TRBJ1-4
v_call: TRBV19
cdr3_aa: CASSTVSYGEKLFF
cdr3_nt: TGTGCCAGTAGCACGGTTAGCTATGGTGAAAAACTGTTTTTT

clone_size: NA
d_call: NA
cdr3_length: 16
j_call: TRBJ2-1
v_call: TRBV5-4
cdr3_aa: CASTQGGWDPYNEQFF
cdr3_nt: TGTGCCAGCACCCAAGGGGGTTGGGACCCATACAATGAGCAGTTCTTC

clone_size: NA
d_call: TRBD2
cdr3_length: 15
j_call: TRBJ2-3
v_call: TRBV9
cdr3_aa: CASSTPGGATDTQYF
cdr3_nt: TGTGCCAGCAGCACCCCCGGGGGGGCCACAGATACGCAGTATTTT

clone_size: few
d_call: NA
cdr3_length: 14
j_call: TRBJ1-5
v_call: TRBV19
cdr3_aa: CASSMGGFGQPQHF
cdr3_nt: TGTGCCAGTAGTATGGGGGGTTTCGGTCAGCCCCAGCATTTT

clone_size: NA
d_call: TRBD2
cdr3_length: 17
j_call: TRBJ2-7
v_call: TRBV15
cdr3_aa: CATSRDPSGGLSYEQYF
cdr3_nt: TGTGCCACCAGCAGAGATCCCAGCGGGGGGCTCTCCTACGAGCAGTACTTC

clone_size: few
d_call: NA
cdr3_length: 13
j_call: TRBJ1-2
v_call: TRBV6-1
cdr3_aa: CASSTSADYGYTF
cdr3_nt: NA

clone_size: NA
d_call: NA
cdr3_length: 13
j_call: TRBJ2-5
v_call: TRBV5-6
cdr3_aa: CASSLGRKETQYF
cdr3_nt: TGTGCCAGCAGCTTGGGGCGGAAAGAGACCCAGTACTTC

clone_size: NA
d_call: NA
cdr3_length: 16
j_call: TRBJ1-1
v_call: TRBV11-2
cdr3_aa: CASSLWAVPGGTEAFF
cdr3_nt: TGTGCCAGCAGCTTATGGGCAGTCCCGGGGGGCACTGAAGCTTTCTTT

clone_size: NA
d_call: NA
cdr3_length: 13
j_call: TRBJ1-2
v_call: TRBV2
cdr3_aa: CASRALGNYGYTF
cdr3_nt: TGTGCCAGCAGGGCACTAGGAAACTATGGCTACACCTTC

clone_size: once
d_call: NA
cdr3_length: 13
j_call: TRBJ1-5
v_call: TRBV7-2
cdr3_aa: CASSDGRGQPQHF
cdr3_nt: TGTGCCAGCAGCGACGGTAGGGGTCAGCCCCAGCATTTT

clone_size: few
d_call: NA
cdr3_length: 13
j_call: TRBJ2-7
v_call: TRBV19
cdr3_aa: CASSATLVYEQYF
cdr3_nt: TGTGCCAGTAGTGCGACCCTAGTCTACGAGCAGTACTTC

clone_size: NA
d_call: NA
cdr3_length: 15
j_call: TRBJ2-1
v_call: TRBV6-5
cdr3_aa: CASRRLEVAYNEQFF
cdr3_nt: TGTGCCAGCAGGCGACTGGAAGTGGCCTACAATGAGCAGTTCTTC

clone_size: NA
d_call: NA
cdr3_length: 13
j_call: TRBJ2-7
v_call: TRBV6-1
cdr3_aa: CATATLVSYEQYF
cdr3_nt: TGTGCCACCGCCACCCTAGTCTCCTACGAGCAGTACTTC

clone_size: NA
d_call: TRBD1
cdr3_length: 13
j_call: TRBJ2-7
v_call: TRBV29-1
cdr3_aa: CSGVQGAEGEQYF
cdr3_nt: TGCAGCGGCGTTCAGGGGGCCGAAGGGGAGCAGTACTTC

clone_size: NA
d_call: NA
cdr3_length: 15
j_call: TRBJ1-4
v_call: TRBV7-9
cdr3_aa: CASSFSQGLGEKLFF
cdr3_nt: TGTGCCAGCAGCTTCTCGCAGGGTTTAGGGGAAAAACTGTTTTTT

clone_size: NA
d_call: NA
cdr3_length: 13
j_call: TRBJ2-6
v_call: TRBV2
cdr3_aa: CASSQLGANVLTF
cdr3_nt: TGTGCCAGCAGCCAGTTGGGGGCCAACGTCCTGACTTTC

clone_size: NA
d_call: TRBD2
cdr3_length: 15
j_call: TRBJ2-3
v_call: TRBV15
cdr3_aa: CATSRASGGADTQYF
cdr3_nt: TGTGCCACCAGCAGAGCTAGCGGGGGGGCAGATACGCAGTATTTT

clone_size: NA
d_call: TRBD1
cdr3_length: 15
j_call: TRBJ2-7
v_call: TRBV5-1
cdr3_aa: CASSLGTGPIYEQYF
cdr3_nt: TGCGCCAGCAGCTTGGGGACAGGGCCCATTTACGAGCAGTACTTC

clone_size: few
d_call: TRBD1
cdr3_length: 15
j_call: TRBJ1-5
v_call: TRBV19
cdr3_aa: CASSLGTGDNQPQHF
cdr3_nt: TGTGCCAGTAGCCTCGGGACAGGAGATAATCAGCCCCAGCATTTT

clone_size: NA
d_call: NA
cdr3_length: 14
j_call: TRBJ1-2
v_call: TRBV29-1
cdr3_aa: CSVVTATGWDGYTF
cdr3_nt: TGCAGCGTTGTCACAGCCACCGGTTGGGATGGCTACACCTTC

clone_size: NA
d_call: NA
cdr3_length: 15
j_call: TRBJ2-7
v_call: TRBV15
cdr3_aa: CATSRLAGGSYEQYF
cdr3_nt: TGTGCCACCAGCAGACTCGCCGGGGGATCCTACGAGCAGTACTTC

clone_size: few
d_call: NA
cdr3_length: 14
j_call: TRBJ1-6
v_call: TRBV18
cdr3_aa: CASSPLQEDSPLHF
cdr3_nt: TGTGCCAGCTCACCACTTCAGGAAGATTCACCCCTCCACTTT

clone_size: NA
d_call: TRBD2
cdr3_length: 14
j_call: TRBJ2-7
v_call: TRBV19
cdr3_aa: CASSITSGAYEQYF
cdr3_nt: TGTGCCAGTAGTATTACTAGCGGGGCTTACGAGCAGTACTTC

clone_size: NA
d_call: NA
cdr3_length: 12
j_call: TRBJ1-1
v_call: TRBV6-1
cdr3_aa: CASSEKGREAFF
cdr3_nt: TGTGCCAGCAGTGAAAAGGGGCGAGAAGCTTTCTTT

clone_size: NA
d_call: NA
cdr3_length: 14
j_call: TRBJ2-5
v_call: TRBV9
cdr3_aa: CASSVRGTQETQYF
cdr3_nt: TGTGCCAGCAGCGTCCGGGGAACCCAAGAGACCCAGTACTTC

clone_size: NA
d_call: TRBD1
cdr3_length: 14
j_call: TRBJ1-4
v_call: TRBV7-9
cdr3_aa: CASSPGTGGKKLFF
cdr3_nt: TGTGCCAGCAGCCCCGGGACAGGGGGCAAAAAACTGTTTTTT

clone_size: once
d_call: NA
cdr3_length: 12
j_call: TRBJ2-1
v_call: TRBV12-5
cdr3_aa: CASGLVNYEQFF
cdr3_nt: TGTGCTAGTGGTTTGGTAAACTATGAGCAGTTCTTC

clone_size: NA
d_call: NA
cdr3_length: 14
j_call: TRBJ2-2
v_call: TRBV4-2
cdr3_aa: CASSQGGSPGELFF
cdr3_nt: TGTGCCAGCAGCCAAGGTGGGAGCCCCGGGGAGCTGTTTTTT

clone_size: NA
d_call: NA
cdr3_length: 16
j_call: TRBJ1-6
v_call: TRBV6-5
cdr3_aa: CASSYAMSSYNSPLHF
cdr3_nt: TGTGCCAGCAGTTACGCGATGAGCTCCTATAATTCACCCCTCCACTTT

clone_size: NA
d_call: NA
cdr3_length: 11
j_call: TRBJ1-2
v_call: TRBV2
cdr3_aa: CASSEAWRYTF
cdr3_nt: TGTGCCAGCAGTGAAGCGTGGCGCTACACCTTC

clone_size: NA
d_call: NA
cdr3_length: 12
j_call: TRBJ1-2
v_call: TRBV15
cdr3_aa: CATSRASYGYTF
cdr3_nt: TGTGCCACCAGCAGAGCCAGCTATGGCTACACCTTC